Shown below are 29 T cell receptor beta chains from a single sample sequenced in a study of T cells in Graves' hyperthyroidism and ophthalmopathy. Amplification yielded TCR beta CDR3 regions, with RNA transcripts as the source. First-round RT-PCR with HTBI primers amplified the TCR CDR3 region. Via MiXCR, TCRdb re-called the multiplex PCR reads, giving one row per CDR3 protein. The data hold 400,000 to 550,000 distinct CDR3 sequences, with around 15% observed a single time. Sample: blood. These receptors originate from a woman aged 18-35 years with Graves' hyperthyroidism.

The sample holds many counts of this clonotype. The CDR3 region is CASSGVGGAYNEQFF. The CDR3 nucleotides read TGTGCCAGCAGTGGGGTAGGGGGGGCCTACAATGAGCAGTTCTTC. The chain combines TRBV12-3 or TRBV12-4 with TRBJ2-1, with D possibly TRBD2 on 7 matching bases. The CDR3 has 15 amino acids. Trimming took 5 bases from V and 2 from J, leaving 13 bases between them.

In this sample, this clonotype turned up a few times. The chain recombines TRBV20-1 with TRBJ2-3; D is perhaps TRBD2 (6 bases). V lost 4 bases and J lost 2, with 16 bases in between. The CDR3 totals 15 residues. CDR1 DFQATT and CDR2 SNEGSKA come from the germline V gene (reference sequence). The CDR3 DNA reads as TGCAGTGCTATCCCATGGAGGGAATTCACAGATACGCAGTATTTT. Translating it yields CSAIPWREFTDTQYF.

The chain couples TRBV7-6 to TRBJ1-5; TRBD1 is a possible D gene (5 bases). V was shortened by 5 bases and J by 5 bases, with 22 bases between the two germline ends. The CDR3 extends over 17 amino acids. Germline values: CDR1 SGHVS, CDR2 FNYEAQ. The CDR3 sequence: CASSLRPPGYKDQPQHF. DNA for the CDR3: TGTGCCAGCAGCCTCCGCCCGCCAGGGTATAAGGATCAGCCCCAGCATTTT.

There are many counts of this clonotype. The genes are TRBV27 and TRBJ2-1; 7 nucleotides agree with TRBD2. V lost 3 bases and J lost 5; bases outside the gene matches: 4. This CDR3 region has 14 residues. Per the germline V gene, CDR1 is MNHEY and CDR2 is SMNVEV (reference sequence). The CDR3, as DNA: TGTGCCAGCAGTTTGGGAGGGCCTCACAATGAGCAGTTCTTC. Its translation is CASSLGGPHNEQFF.

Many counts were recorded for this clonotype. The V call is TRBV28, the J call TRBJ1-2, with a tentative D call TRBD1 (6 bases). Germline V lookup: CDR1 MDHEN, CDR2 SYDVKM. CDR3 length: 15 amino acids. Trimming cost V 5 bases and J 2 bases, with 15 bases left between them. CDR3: CASSGSGDANYGYTF. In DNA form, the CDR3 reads TGTGCCAGCAGTGGTTCAGGGGATGCCAACTATGGCTACACCTTC.

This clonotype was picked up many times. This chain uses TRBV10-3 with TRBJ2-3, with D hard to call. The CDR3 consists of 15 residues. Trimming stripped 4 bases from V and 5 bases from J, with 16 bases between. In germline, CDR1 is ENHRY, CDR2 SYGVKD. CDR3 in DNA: TGTGCCATCAGTGGCTGGGTAGGGATGAAAGATACGCAGTATTTT. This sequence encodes CAISGWVGMKDTQYF.

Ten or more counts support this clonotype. CDR3 sequence reads: CASSQDGQGREKLFF. The CDR3 coding sequence is TGTGCCAGCAGCCAAGACGGACAGGGTAGGGAAAAACTGTTTTTT. This chain connects TRBV3-1 to TRBJ1-4; 8 positions match TRBD1. The CDR3 consists of 15 residues. Germline V gene lookup returns CDR1 LGHDT and CDR2 YNNKEL (reference sequence). J lost 8 bases, V lost 0 bases, and 5 bases had no gene match.

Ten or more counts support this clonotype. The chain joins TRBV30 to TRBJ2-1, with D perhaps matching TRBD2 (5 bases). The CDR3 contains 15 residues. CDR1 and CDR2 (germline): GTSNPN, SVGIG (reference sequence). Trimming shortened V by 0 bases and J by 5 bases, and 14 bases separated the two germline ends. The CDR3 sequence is CAWSVGLAPNNEQFF. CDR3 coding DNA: TGTGCCTGGAGTGTAGGACTGGCGCCGAACAATGAGCAGTTCTTC.

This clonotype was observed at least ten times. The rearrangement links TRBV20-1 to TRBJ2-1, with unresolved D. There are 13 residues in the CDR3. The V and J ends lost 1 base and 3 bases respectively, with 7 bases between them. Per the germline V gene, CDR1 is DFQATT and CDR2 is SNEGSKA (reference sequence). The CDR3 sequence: CSARGEFYNEQFF. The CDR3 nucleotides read TGCAGTGCTAGAGGGGAATTCTACAATGAGCAGTTCTTC.

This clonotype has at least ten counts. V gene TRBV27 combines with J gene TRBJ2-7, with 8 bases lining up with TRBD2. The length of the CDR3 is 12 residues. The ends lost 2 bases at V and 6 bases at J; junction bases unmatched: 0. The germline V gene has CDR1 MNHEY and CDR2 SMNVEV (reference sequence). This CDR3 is CASSLLAGEQYF. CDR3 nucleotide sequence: TGTGCCAGCAGTTTACTAGCGGGCGAGCAGTACTTC.

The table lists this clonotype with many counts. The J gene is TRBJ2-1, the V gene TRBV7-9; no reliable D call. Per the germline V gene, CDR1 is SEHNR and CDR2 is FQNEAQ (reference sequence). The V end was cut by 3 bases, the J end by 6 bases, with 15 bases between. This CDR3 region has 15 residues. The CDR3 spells CASSFEPRSSNEQFF. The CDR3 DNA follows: TGTGCCAGCAGCTTCGAGCCTCGGAGTTCCAATGAGCAGTTCTTC.

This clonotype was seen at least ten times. The CDR3 DNA is TGTGCCAGCAGTCCTTGGGTCACGAACACTGAAGCTTTCTTT. As protein: CASSPWVTNTEAFF. The rearrangement links TRBV6-1 to TRBJ1-1; D is unresolved. V was cut by 5 bases and J by 1 base, with 11 bases left in between. The CDR3 length is 14 residues. Germline values: CDR1 MNHNS, CDR2 SASEGT.

The CDR3 DNA is TGTGCCAGTAGTATTACAGGGACCAACTATGGCTACACCTTC. Translated: CASSITGTNYGYTF. This sequence joins TRBV19 and TRBJ1-2, with a tentative D call TRBD1 (6 bases). V was pared by 3 bases and J by 2 bases, with 10 bases between. The germline V gene has CDR1 LNHDA and CDR2 SQIVND (reference sequence). The CDR3 spans 14 residues.

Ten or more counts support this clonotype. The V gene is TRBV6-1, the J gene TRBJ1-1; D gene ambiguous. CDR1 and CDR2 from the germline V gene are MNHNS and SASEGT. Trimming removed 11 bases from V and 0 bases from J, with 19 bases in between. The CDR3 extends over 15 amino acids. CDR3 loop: CAGEGADAMNTEAFF. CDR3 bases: TGTGCCGGCGAGGGTGCGGACGCAATGAACACTGAAGCTTTCTTT.

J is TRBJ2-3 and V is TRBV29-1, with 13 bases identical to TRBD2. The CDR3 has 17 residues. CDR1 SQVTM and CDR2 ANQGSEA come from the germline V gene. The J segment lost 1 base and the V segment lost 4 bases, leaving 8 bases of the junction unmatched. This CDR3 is CSVVKGLAGFGTDTQYF. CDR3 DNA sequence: TGCAGCGTTGTGAAGGGACTAGCGGGATTTGGCACAGATACGCAGTATTTT.

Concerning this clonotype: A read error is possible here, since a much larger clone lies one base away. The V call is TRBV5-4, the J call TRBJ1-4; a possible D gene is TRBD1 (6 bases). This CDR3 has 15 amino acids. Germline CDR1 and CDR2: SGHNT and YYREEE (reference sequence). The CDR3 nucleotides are TGTGCCAGCTGCTTGGGCAGGGGCAGGTTAGAAAAACTGTTTTTT. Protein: CASCLGRGRLEKLFF.

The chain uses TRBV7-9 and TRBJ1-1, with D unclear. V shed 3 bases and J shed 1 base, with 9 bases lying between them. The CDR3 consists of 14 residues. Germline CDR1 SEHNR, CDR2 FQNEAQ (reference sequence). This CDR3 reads CASSFWVGNTEAFF. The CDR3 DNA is TGTGCCAGCAGCTTTTGGGTTGGGAACACTGAAGCTTTCTTT.

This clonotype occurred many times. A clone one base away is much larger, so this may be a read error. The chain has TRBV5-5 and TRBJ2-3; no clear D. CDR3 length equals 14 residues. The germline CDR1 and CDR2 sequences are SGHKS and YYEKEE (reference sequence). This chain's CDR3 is CTSSLRQSTDTQYF. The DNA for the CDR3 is TGTACCAGCAGCTTGCGGCAGAGCACAGATACGCAGTATTTT.

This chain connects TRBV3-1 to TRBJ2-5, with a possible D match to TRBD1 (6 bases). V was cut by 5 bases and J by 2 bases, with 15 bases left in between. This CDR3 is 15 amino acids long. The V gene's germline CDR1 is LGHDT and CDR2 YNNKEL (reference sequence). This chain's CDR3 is CASSATGTLQETQYF. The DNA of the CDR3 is TGTGCCAGCAGCGCAACCGGGACACTTCAAGAGACCCAGTACTTC.

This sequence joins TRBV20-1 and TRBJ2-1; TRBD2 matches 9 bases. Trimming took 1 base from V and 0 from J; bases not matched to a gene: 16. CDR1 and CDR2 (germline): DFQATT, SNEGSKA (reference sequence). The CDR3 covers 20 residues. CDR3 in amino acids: CSARAIPGTSFQSSYNEQFF. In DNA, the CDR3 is TGCAGTGCTAGAGCCATCCCCGGGACTAGCTTCCAGAGCTCCTACAATGAGCAGTTCTTC.

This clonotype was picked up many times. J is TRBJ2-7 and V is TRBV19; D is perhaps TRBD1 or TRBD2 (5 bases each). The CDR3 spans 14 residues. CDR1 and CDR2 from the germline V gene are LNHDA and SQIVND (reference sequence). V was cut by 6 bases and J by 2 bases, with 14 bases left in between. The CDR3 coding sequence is TGTGCCAGTAGCGTCGAGGGGCTCGCCTACGAGCAGTACTTC. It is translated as CASSVEGLAYEQYF. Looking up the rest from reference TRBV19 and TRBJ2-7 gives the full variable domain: DGGITQSPKYLFRKEGQNVTLSCEQNLNHDAMYWYRQDPGQGLRLIYYSQIVNDFQKGDIAEGYSVSREKKESFPLTVTSAQKNPTAFYLCASSVEGLAYEQYFGPGTRLTVT.

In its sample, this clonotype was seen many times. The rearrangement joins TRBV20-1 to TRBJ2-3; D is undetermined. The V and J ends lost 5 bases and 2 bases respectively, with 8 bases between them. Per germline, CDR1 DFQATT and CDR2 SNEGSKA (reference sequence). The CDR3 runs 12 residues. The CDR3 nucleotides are TGCAGTGCTGATTACTACACAGATACGCAGTATTTT. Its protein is CSADYYTDTQYF.

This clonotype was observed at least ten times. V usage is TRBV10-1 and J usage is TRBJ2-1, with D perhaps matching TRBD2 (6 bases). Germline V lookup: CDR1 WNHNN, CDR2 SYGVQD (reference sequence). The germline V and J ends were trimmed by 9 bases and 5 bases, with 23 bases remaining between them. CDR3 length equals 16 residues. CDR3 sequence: CARNRVGTLVHNEQFF. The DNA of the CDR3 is TGCGCCAGGAATAGGGTCGGGACTCTGGTTCACAATGAGCAGTTCTTC.

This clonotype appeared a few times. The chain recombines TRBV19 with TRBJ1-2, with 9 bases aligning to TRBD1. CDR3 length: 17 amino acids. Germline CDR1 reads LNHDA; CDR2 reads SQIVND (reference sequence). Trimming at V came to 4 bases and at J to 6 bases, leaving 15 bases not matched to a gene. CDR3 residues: CASSKVGTGTRTDGYTF. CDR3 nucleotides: TGTGCCAGTAGTAAAGTCGGGACAGGGACCAGGACTGATGGCTACACCTTC.

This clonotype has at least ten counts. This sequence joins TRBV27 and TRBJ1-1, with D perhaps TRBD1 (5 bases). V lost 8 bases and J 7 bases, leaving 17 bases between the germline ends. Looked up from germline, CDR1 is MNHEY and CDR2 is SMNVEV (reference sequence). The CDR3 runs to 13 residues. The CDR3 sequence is CASWWVSGGEAFF. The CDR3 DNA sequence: TGTGCCAGCTGGTGGGTGTCGGGGGGTGAAGCTTTCTTT.

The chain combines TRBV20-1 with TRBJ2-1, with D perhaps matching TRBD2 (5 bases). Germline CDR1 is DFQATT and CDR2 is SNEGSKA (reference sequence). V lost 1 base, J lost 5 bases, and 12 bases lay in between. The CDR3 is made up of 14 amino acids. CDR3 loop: CSARGVGSDNEQFF. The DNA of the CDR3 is TGCAGTGCTAGAGGTGTTGGTAGCGACAATGAGCAGTTCTTC.

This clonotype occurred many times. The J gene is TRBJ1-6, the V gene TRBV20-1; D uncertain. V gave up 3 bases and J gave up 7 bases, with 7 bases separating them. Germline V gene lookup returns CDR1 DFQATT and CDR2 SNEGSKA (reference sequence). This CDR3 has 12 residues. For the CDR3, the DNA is TGCAGTGCTAGCCCCACCAATTCACCCCTCCACTTT. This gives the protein CSASPTNSPLHF.

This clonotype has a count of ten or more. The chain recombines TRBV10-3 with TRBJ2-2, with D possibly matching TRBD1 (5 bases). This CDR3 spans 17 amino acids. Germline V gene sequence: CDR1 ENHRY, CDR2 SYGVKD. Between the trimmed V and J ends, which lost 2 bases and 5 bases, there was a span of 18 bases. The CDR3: CAISENVRGGYTGELFF. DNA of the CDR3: TGTGCCATCAGTGAGAATGTAAGGGGCGGATATACCGGGGAGCTGTTTTTT.

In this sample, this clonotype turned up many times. CDR3 nucleotide sequence: TGTGCCAGCAGTGAATCTTCCAGGTACGAGCAGTACGTC. It codes for CASSESSRYEQYV. The V gene is TRBV6-1, the J gene TRBJ2-7; no clear D. Trimming pared 2 bases from V and 4 bases from J, leaving 9 bases between. CDR1 and CDR2 from the germline V gene are MNHNS and SASEGT. This CDR3 region has 13 residues.